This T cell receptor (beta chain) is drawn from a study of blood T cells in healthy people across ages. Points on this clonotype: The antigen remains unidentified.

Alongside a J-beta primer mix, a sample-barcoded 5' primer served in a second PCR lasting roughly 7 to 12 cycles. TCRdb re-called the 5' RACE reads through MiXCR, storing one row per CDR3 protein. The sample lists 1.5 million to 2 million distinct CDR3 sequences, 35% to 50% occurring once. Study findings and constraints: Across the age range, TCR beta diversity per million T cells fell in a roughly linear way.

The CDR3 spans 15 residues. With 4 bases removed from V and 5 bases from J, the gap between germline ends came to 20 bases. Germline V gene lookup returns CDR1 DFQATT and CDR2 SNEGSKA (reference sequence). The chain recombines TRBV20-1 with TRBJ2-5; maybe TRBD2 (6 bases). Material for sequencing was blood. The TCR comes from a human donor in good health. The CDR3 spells CSAIHAGRVEETQYF. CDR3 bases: TGCAGTGCTATTCATGCGGGGCGCGTAGAGGAGACCCAGTACTTC.